This TCR beta chain was captured in a study of T cell changes during pregnancy in multiple sclerosis. The assay was immunoSEQ multiplex PCR, and TCRdb's table has in-frame clones only and misses some. The table has around 96,000 clones, around 94% seen once. Trimming cost V 1 base and J 5 bases, with 18 bases left between them. From germline, CDR1 is SGHTA and CDR2 FQGNSA. The CDR3 totals 17 residues. Sample: peripheral blood, taken after pregnancy. V usage is TRBV7-2 and J usage is TRBJ2-1; D is perhaps TRBD2 (6 bases). This receptor was taken from a female donor in good health, enrolled as a control in a pregnancy study. The CDR3: CASSLGGLRGRDNEQFF. For the CDR3, the DNA is TGTGCCAGCAGCTTAGGAGGACTACGCGGCCGGGACAATGAGCAGTTCTTC.